A selection of T cell receptor beta chains follows, all from one sample in a study of control samples from healthy donors and cancer patients. Produced via immunoSEQ multiplex PCR; TCRdb's table is partial and in-frame only. Among approximately 150,000 clones listed, approximately 94% were seen once. The sample taken for sequencing was blood. The receptors were sampled from a man aged 40-50 years in good health. The CDR3 runs from the conserved cysteine through the conserved F or W. The D gene is left open where the match is weak. Some rows mark clone size as missing; the rest say once, few, many or name a class of expanded clone.

TGCAGTGCTACCGGGACTAGCGGCTCCTACGAGCAGTACTTC | CSATGTSGSYEQYF | TRBJ2-7 | TRBV29-1 | - | TRBD2
TGTGCCAGCAGCCCATTATCGCCTAGCGGGAGGGTCGGGGCGCAGTATTTT | CASSPLSPSGRVGAQYF | TRBJ2-3 | TRBV4-2 | - | TRBD2
TGCAGCGTTGGGCAAGGGGGCGGTTACGAGCAGTACTTC | CSVGQGGGYEQYF | TRBJ2-7 | TRBV29-1 | - | TRBD1
TGTGCCAGCAGCTTGGGCAGGGCGAACACTGAAGCTTTCTTT | CASSLGRANTEAFF | TRBJ1-1 | TRBV5-6 | - | -
TGCGCCAGCAGCCAAGATCCGGAGTCTTGGAGAGAGAATGAGCAGTTCTTC | CASSQDPESWRENEQFF | TRBJ2-1 | TRBV4-1 | - | -
TGTGCCAGCAGCCAAGATGGGGGCACGAGCTCTGGAAACACCATATATTTT | CASSQDGGTSSGNTIYF | TRBJ1-3 | TRBV4-2 | - | -
TGCGCCAGCAGCCCGAGGGTGACTAGCGGGGATTGGGAGACCCAGTACTTC | CASSPRVTSGDWETQYF | TRBJ2-5 | TRBV5-1 | - | TRBD2
TGTGCCAGCAGTTTATCGACAGGGGCCAATGAGCAGTTCTTC | CASSLSTGANEQFF | TRBJ2-1 | TRBV27 | - | TRBD1
TGTGCCAGCAGCTTAGAAGGGACAGCTAGCAATCAGCCCCAGCATTTT | CASSLEGTASNQPQHF | TRBJ1-5 | TRBV7-2 | - | TRBD1
TGTGCCAGTAGTACGGACAGCTTGAACACTGAAGCTTTCTTT | CASSTDSLNTEAFF | TRBJ1-1 | TRBV19 | - | -
TGCGCCAGCACCCGGACAGGGGTAGGCGAGCAGTACTTC | CASTRTGVGEQYF | TRBJ2-7 | TRBV10-2 | - | TRBD1
TGTGCCAGCAGCGACGGGACGGATTATGGCTACACCTTC | CASSDGTDYGYTF | TRBJ1-2 | TRBV9 | - | -
TGCGCCAGCAGCCAAGAAAAAGGTGTCCGGGGCAGCCTGGACTTCTACGAGCAGTACTTC | CASSQEKGVRGSLDFYEQYF | TRBJ2-7 | TRBV4-3 | once | -
TGTGCCAGCAGGGGACTAGCGGCGGCAGATACGCAGTATTTT | CASRGLAAADTQYF | TRBJ2-3 | TRBV27 | - | TRBD2
TGTGCCACCAGCCGGGGGGCCCGGCGCGATGAAAAACTGTTTTTT | CATSRGARRDEKLFF | TRBJ1-4 | TRBV15 | - | -
TGTGCCAGCTCCCCTCTCGGGGGGGCCGTAGAGACCCAGTACTTC | CASSPLGGAVETQYF | TRBJ2-5 | TRBV3-1/TRBV3-2 | - | TRBD2